These 23 T cell receptor beta chains came from one sample sequenced in a study of follicular helper T cells after annual influenza vaccination. The time point: 2015-2016 season, 7 days after influenza vaccination. The repertoire was sequenced with immunoSEQ multiplex PCR; TCRdb's copy has only in-frame clones and lacks some. The profile shows several thousand clones, roughly 86% of them singletons. This specimen consisted of CXCR5- memory CD4+ T cells sorted from blood, obtained 7 days after influenza vaccination. These receptors were collected from an adult who received the influenza vaccine.

The V and J genes are TRBV7-2 and TRBJ2-3; 7 bases are a match to TRBD1. V lost 0 bases to trimming and J lost 3 bases; unmatched junction nucleotides: 6. The CDR3 length is 16 residues. From germline, CDR1 is SGHTA and CDR2 FQGNSA. This chain's CDR3 is CASSLAGTEGTDTQYF. Written as DNA, the CDR3 is TGTGCCAGCAGCTTAGCAGGGACAGAAGGTACAGATACGCAGTATTTT.

The chain carries TRBV2 and TRBJ1-2; 7 bases are a match to TRBD1. J gave up 4 bases and V 0 bases, and 2 bases lay outside the gene matches. Germline assignment: CDR1 SNHLY and CDR2 FYNNEI. This CDR3 region has 14 residues. The CDR3, as DNA: TGTGCCAGCAGTGAAGCGCCAGGGGGCTATGGCTACACCTTC. This encodes CASSEAPGGYGYTF.

The CDR3, as DNA: TGTGCCAGCAGTTACTCTACGGCCCGGCAGCCCCAGCATTTT. Residues: CASSYSTARQPQHF. The J gene is TRBJ1-5, the V gene TRBV6-6, with D hard to call. The germline CDR1 and CDR2 sequences are MNHNY and SVGAGI (reference sequence). Trimming removed 0 bases from V and 7 bases from J, with 10 bases in between. This CDR3 spans 14 amino acids.

V and J are TRBV7-2 and TRBJ2-2; 7 bases map to TRBD1. This CDR3 has 18 amino acids. The V segment lost 2 bases and the J segment 7 bases; nucleotides outside the gene matches: 16. Germline CDR1 reads SGHTA; CDR2 reads FQGNSA. The CDR3 coding sequence is TGTGCCAGCAGCTTAAGGGGCGCGCGACAGGGTATTATCGGGGAGCTGTTTTTT. Its translation is CASSLRGARQGIIGELFF.

This clone has a single count. As DNA, the CDR3 is TGTGCCAGCAGCGCGCAGGGTGGGAGGGCAGCAGAGACCCAGTACTTC. Encoded protein: CASSAQGGRAAETQYF. The chain couples TRBV9 to TRBJ2-5; 7 positions agree with TRBD2. Unmatched junction bases numbered 12, after V lost 3 bases and J lost 4 bases. The germline V gene has CDR1 SGDLS and CDR2 YYNGEE. This CDR3 has 16 residues.

V gene TRBV6-5 combines with J gene TRBJ1-2, with TRBD1 matching over 8 bases. Germline V gene lookup returns CDR1 MNHEY and CDR2 SVGAGI. The V and J ends lost 5 bases and 2 bases, in that order; junction bases with no gene match: 4. This CDR3 region has 14 residues. The CDR3 reads CASSQGAKNYGYTF. Here the CDR3 DNA reads TGTGCCAGCAGTCAGGGGGCGAAGAACTATGGCTACACCTTC.

The chain combines TRBV19 with TRBJ1-1; D gene ambiguous. CDR3 length equals 16 residues. Per germline, CDR1 LNHDA and CDR2 SQIVND (reference sequence). Trimming removed 3 bases from V and 4 bases from J, with 18 bases in between. This chain's CDR3 is CASSMVGRPLATEAFF. CDR3 bases: TGTGCCAGTAGTATGGTCGGTCGGCCCCTTGCCACTGAAGCTTTCTTT.

The sample holds a few counts of this clone. The chain is built from TRBV19 and TRBJ1-6; 7 positions agree with TRBD1. V dropped 3 bases and J dropped 2; count of bases not matched to a gene: 4. CDR3 length: 16 amino acids. In germline, CDR1 is LNHDA, CDR2 SQIVND (reference sequence). The CDR3 nucleotides read TGTGCCAGTAGTATGACAGGGTACACCTATAATTCACCCCTCCACTTT. Translated, it gives CASSMTGYTYNSPLHF.

This rearrangement joins TRBV10-3 to TRBJ1-2; D is undetermined. The V and J ends lost 3 bases and 4 bases respectively, with 6 bases between them. The CDR3 loop spans 12 amino acids. Germline V gives CDR1 ENHRY, CDR2 SYGVKD. CDR3 nucleotide sequence: TGTGCCATCAGTGAAAATTTCTATGGCTACACCTTC. Protein: CAISENFYGYTF.

The chain is built from TRBV5-4 and TRBJ2-1; D ambiguous. Germline CDR1 is SGHNT and CDR2 is YYREEE (reference sequence). The germline V and J ends were trimmed by 4 bases and 6 bases, with 5 bases remaining between them. The CDR3 spans 11 residues. The CDR3 DNA reads as TGTGCCAGCAGCCTCGCCAATGAGCAGTTCTTC. It encodes CASSLANEQFF.

J is TRBJ2-3 and V is TRBV6-5, with TRBD2 matching over 10 bases. After removal of 6 bases from V and 4 bases from J, the junction contained 7 bases not matched to a gene. This CDR3 has 15 residues. Germline loops: CDR1 MNHEY, CDR2 SVGAGI. The CDR3 nucleotides are TGTGCCAGCAGAGAGCGGGGGGGCCTCTCAGATACGCAGTATTTT. Its translation: CASRERGGLSDTQYF.

The rearrangement joins TRBV7-2 to TRBJ2-7; D gene ambiguous. The ends were cut back, 2 bases at V and 0 bases at J, with 11 bases in the middle. Germline CDR1 and CDR2: SGHTA and FQGNSA. The CDR3 loop spans 15 amino acids. The CDR3 loop reads CASSLYVGASYEQYF. The CDR3 bases are TGTGCCAGCAGCTTATATGTCGGCGCCTCCTACGAGCAGTACTTC.

V gene TRBV6-1 combines with J gene TRBJ2-5; tentative D call: TRBD1 (6 bases). In germline, CDR1 is MNHNS, CDR2 SASEGT. The CDR3 is 16 amino acids. Trimming removed 4 bases from V and 0 bases from J, with 15 bases in between. The CDR3 here is CASSGNTGYNQETQYF. CDR3 DNA: TGTGCCAGCAGTGGAAACACAGGGTACAACCAAGAGACCCAGTACTTC.

For the CDR3, the DNA is TGTGCCAGCAGTGGACAGGGGGTTCGCCAGCCCCAGCATTTT. Translated: CASSGQGVRQPQHF. The chain is built from TRBV2 and TRBJ1-5; the match to TRBD1 covers 9 bases. V shed 4 bases, J shed 7 bases, and the junction held 5 bases outside the gene matches. In germline, CDR1 is SNHLY, CDR2 FYNNEI. The CDR3 extends over 14 amino acids.

The V gene is TRBV25-1, the J gene TRBJ2-5; 9 bases map to TRBD2. The CDR3 loop spans 15 amino acids. Germline trimming cut 6 bases from V and 7 bases from J; bases unmatched to any gene: 12. Looked up from germline, CDR1 is MGHDK and CDR2 is SYGVNS. Here the CDR3 reads CASSRTSVPSGTQYF. As DNA, the CDR3 is TGTGCCAGCAGCCGGACTAGCGTCCCATCGGGGACCCAGTACTTC. Combining the CDR3 with reference TRBV25-1 and TRBJ2-5 gives the whole variable domain EADIYQTPRYLVIGTGKKITLECSQTMGHDKMYWYQQDPGMELHLIHYSYGVNSTEKGDLSSESTVSRIRTEHFPLTLESARPSHTSQYLCASSRTSVPSGTQYFGPGTRLLVL.

V is TRBV6-6 and J is TRBJ1-5; no clear D. Germline V CDR1 and CDR2: MNHNY, SVGAGI (reference sequence). The CDR3 extends over 15 amino acids. Trimming cost V 4 bases and J 1 base, with 11 bases left between them. The CDR3 loop is CASSSRALSNQPQHF. CDR3 nucleotides: TGTGCCAGCAGTTCCCGGGCCTTAAGCAATCAGCCCCAGCATTTT.

The rearrangement links TRBV7-8 to TRBJ2-1; 8 bases agree with TRBD2. CDR3 size: 16 residues. Germline V gene sequence: CDR1 SGHVS, CDR2 FQNEAQ. Losses at the gene ends were 5 bases for V and 8 bases for J; bases not matched to a gene: 14. The CDR3 region is CASSPGGGSGKDEQFF. DNA of the CDR3: TGTGCCAGCAGCCCGGGGGGTGGTAGCGGGAAGGATGAGCAGTTCTTC.

This rearrangement joins TRBV28 to TRBJ2-7; tentative D call: TRBD1 (6 bases). Looked up from germline, CDR1 is MDHEN and CDR2 is SYDVKM. The ends were cut back, 2 bases at V and 0 bases at J, with 11 bases in the middle. This CDR3 contains 15 residues. CDR3 sequence (DNA): TGTGCCAGCAGTTTAAAACAGGGTCTCTCCTACGAGCAGTACTTC. Its translation: CASSLKQGLSYEQYF.

This clone was picked up a small number of times. This chain joins TRBV6-1 and TRBJ2-7; weak D call: TRBD2 (6 bases). Germline values: CDR1 MNHNS, CDR2 SASEGT. V was shortened by 10 bases and J by 2 bases, with 15 bases between the two germline ends. The CDR3 consists of 13 residues. CDR3 bases: TGTGCCACCTCTCAGCGGGCCGCCTACGAGCAGTACTTC. This translates into CATSQRAAYEQYF.

V and J are TRBV6-5 and TRBJ2-3, with D possibly being TRBD2 (6 bases). Germline V gene sequence: CDR1 MNHEY, CDR2 SVGAGI. The CDR3 is made up of 14 amino acids. Trimming stripped 5 bases from V and 1 base from J, with 10 bases between. This CDR3 reads CASSLGLRTDTQYF. The CDR3 region has the DNA TGTGCCAGCAGTCTAGGACTACGCACAGATACGCAGTATTTT.

A single count supports this clone. The J gene is TRBJ2-3, the V gene TRBV28; 10 bases line up with TRBD2. Trimming cost V 3 bases and J 5 bases; bases outside gene matches: 8. Germline V lookup: CDR1 MDHEN, CDR2 SYDVKM. The CDR3 consists of 16 residues. CDR3 in amino acids: CASSFLSGGAKDTQYF. Written as DNA, the CDR3 is TGTGCCAGCAGTTTCTTGAGCGGGGGGGCAAAAGATACGCAGTATTTT. Complete variable domain (other parts from reference TRBV28 and TRBJ2-3): DVKVTQSSRYLVKRTGEKVFLECVQDMDHENMFWYRQDPGLGLRLIYFSYDVKMKEKGDIPEGYSVSREKKERFSLILESASTNQTSMYLCASSFLSGGAKDTQYFGPGTRLTVL.

This rearrangement joins TRBV29-1 to TRBJ1-6; no reliable D call. The CDR3 extends over 13 amino acids. CDR1 and CDR2 (germline): SQVTM, ANQGSEA. V shed 6 bases and J shed 2 bases, with 8 bases lying between them. The CDR3 coding sequence is TGCAGCGTCCGGGAGACCTATAATTCACCCCTCCACTTT. Its translation is CSVRETYNSPLHF.

The chain carries TRBV12-5 and TRBJ1-1, with 7 bases fitting TRBD1. The V and J ends lost 3 bases and 4 bases, in that order; junction bases with no gene match: 5. CDR1 and CDR2 (germline): LGHNT, FRNRAP. This CDR3 region has 14 residues. CDR3 residues: CASGFQGESTEAFF. CDR3 in DNA: TGTGCTAGTGGTTTTCAGGGGGAGAGCACTGAAGCTTTCTTT.